This T cell receptor beta chain was recorded in a study of blood T cell repertoires in COVID-19. About the research overall: PBMCs, B-cell-depleted T cells, or T cells provided the cDNA or gDNA that made up the material.

A few counts support this clone. Germline values: CDR1 SGHTA, CDR2 FQGTGA. The CDR3 covers 13 residues. The V and J ends lost 3 bases and 6 bases respectively, with 12 bases between them. Under the authors' procedure: Estimates of nucleated cell counts were drawn from the amplification of reference gene primers. The data were produced by immunoSEQ multiplex PCR, yet TCRdb's version contains in-frame clones alone and is incomplete. V, J and clone size derive from that table, while D and trimming were established from the DNA sequence. The data show around 35,000 clones, around nine tenths seen once. Sequenced input: peripheral blood. The chain joins TRBV7-3 to TRBJ2-7, with D maybe TRBD1 (5 bases). This clonotype was sampled from a man in his sixties with active COVID-19. For the CDR3, the DNA is TGTGCCAGCAGCTTGGCAGGGTCTGGCGAGCAGTACTTC. Translating it yields CASSLAGSGEQYF.